A single sample gave rise to the 14 T cell receptor beta chains below, sequenced in a study of tumor-infiltrating lymphocytes in primary liver carcinoma. The investigators made TCR beta cDNA from about 0.45 ug total RNA, using a constant-region primer. Three nested multiplex PCR rounds, a slightly modified ARM-PCR method, built the TCR beta libraries. TRBV1-TRBV30 forward primers paired with a C-beta reverse primer were used in the first two PCR rounds, which ran about 11 cycles each. One entry per CDR3 protein, called by TCRdb with MiXCR from the multiplex PCR reads. The sample carries tens of thousands of distinct CDR3 sequences, about 78% recorded once. Bulk tissue was left unsorted, and RNA and DNA were co-extracted from 20-30 mg of it. Sequencing was carried out using liver tumor tissue from sampling region 5. Subset in this sample: tumor region T5, tumor centre. The source is a man aged 35 to 55 with primary liver carcinoma and hepatitis B virus infection.

Remarks on this clonotype: Since the CDR3 does not end with the conserved phenylalanine or tryptophan, this likely comes from a read error. The rearrangement joins TRBV11-2 to TRBJ2-4, with no clear D. This CDR3 contains 17 residues. Germline lookup yields CDR1 SGHAT and CDR2 FQNNGV. V lost 0 bases to trimming and J lost 0 bases, with 12 bases between them. The CDR3 nucleotides are TGTGCCAGCAGCTTAGACCGGAGAACTCTAGCCAAAAACATTCAGTACTTA. Translated, it gives CASSLDRRTLAKNIQYL.

The V and J genes are TRBV11-2 and TRBJ1-5; TRBD1 matches 9 bases. The assigned J gene may be wrong: the sequence end matches TRBJ2-3 better. Germline V lookup: CDR1 SGHAT, CDR2 FQNNGV. This CDR3 region has 17 residues. The chain's CDR3 is CASSLVRVTGGNQPQYF. The CDR3 nucleotides are TGTGCCAGCAGCTTAGTAAGGGTAACAGGGGGCAATCAGCCCCAGTATTTT.

With regard to this clonotype: No conserved phenylalanine or tryptophan ends this CDR3, so it is likely a read error. No DNA is shown, since the ends of the CDR3 on it are uncertain; the CDR3 is the one TCRdb lists. This sequence joins TRBV29-1 and TRBJ2-3; TRBD1 is the table's D call and was not checked against the DNA. CDR1 is SQVTM and CDR2 is ANQGSEA in the germline V gene. The CDR3 totals 15 residues, both ends included. CDR3 region: CSIEGGAGITDTQCY.

The V and J genes are TRBV11-2 and TRBJ2-2; no clear D gene. The CDR3 spans 16 residues. Per germline, CDR1 SGHAT and CDR2 FQNNGV. V dropped 8 bases and J dropped 3 bases, with 19 bases sitting between them. The CDR3 nucleotides read TGTGCCAGCTTAGATCATCGGAGTAGGGACACCGGGGAGCTGTTTTTT. It is translated as CASLDHRSRDTGELFF.

With regard to this clonotype: At one boundary the junction diverges from the germline segment, which might be a read error. This chain uses TRBV9 with TRBJ2-7, with 7 nucleotides matching TRBD1. Germline lookup yields CDR1 SGDLS and CDR2 YYNGEE. The CDR3 is 15 amino acids. The CDR3 DNA reads TGTGCCAGTAGCGTAGAGGACAGGTCGACGTATGAGCAGTACTTT. It translates to CASSVEDRSTYEQYF.

The rearrangement uses TRBV5-5 and TRBJ1-2; no reliable D call. V shed 2 bases and J shed 11 bases, with 22 bases lying between them. CDR3 length: 15 amino acids. Germline lookup yields CDR1 SGHKS and CDR2 YYEKEE (reference sequence). CDR3 amino acids: CASSFPPETNYEYTF. The CDR3 DNA follows: TGTGCCAGCAGCTTTCCCCCGGAGACTAACTATGAGTACACCTTC.

The chain combines TRBV6-2 or TRBV6-3 with TRBJ2-7; a possible D gene is TRBD2 (6 bases). The V gene's germline CDR1 is MNHEY and CDR2 SVGEGT. The germline V and J ends were trimmed by 2 bases and 4 bases, with 24 bases remaining between them. The length of the CDR3 is 18 residues. CDR3 protein: CASSYITYVEGCWYEQYF. The CDR3 coding sequence is TGTGCCAGCAGTTACATTACTTACGTGGAGGGATGCTGGTACGAGCAGTACTTC.

This clonotype was counted ten times or more. The rearrangement joins TRBV7-8 to TRBJ1-1; tentative D call: TRBD1 (5 bases). This CDR3 region has 14 residues. The V and J ends lost 2 bases and 5 bases respectively, with 12 bases between them. CDR1 is SGHVS and CDR2 is FQNEAQ in the germline V gene. CDR3 in DNA: TGTGCCAGCAGCTTACTAGGGGCAGGGACTGAAGCTTTCTTT. Its protein is CASSLLGAGTEAFF.

This clonotype was counted a single time. As the CDR3 is not closed by the conserved phenylalanine or tryptophan, this likely results from a read error. The rearrangement links TRBV28 to TRBJ1-2; tentative D call: TRBD1 (6 bases). Germline assignment: CDR1 MDHEN and CDR2 SYDVKM. The CDR3 contains 13 residues. Trimming took off 11 bases at V and 2 bases at J, with 15 bases between the two ends. The CDR3, as DNA: TGTGCCTCCCGGATAGGGGGAAACTATGGCTACACCATC. This gives the protein CASRIGGNYGYTI.

With regard to this clonotype: At one end the junction does not follow the germline gene, possibly because of a read error. This chain connects TRBV4-1 to TRBJ2-1, with TRBD2 matching over 11 bases. The CDR3 totals 16 residues. Germline CDR1 reads MGHRA; CDR2 reads YSYEKL. In DNA form, the CDR3 reads TGCGCCAGCAGCCACGAACTAGCGGGGGCTTACACTGAGCAGCTCTTC. It codes for CASSHELAGAYTEQLF.

The sample holds a few counts of this clonotype. V usage is TRBV27 and J usage is TRBJ2-3; possibly TRBD1 or TRBD2 for D (5 bases each). Germline loops: CDR1 MNHEY, CDR2 SMNVEV (reference sequence). The V gene lost 2 bases and the J gene lost 2 bases, with 17 bases spanning the gap. The CDR3 has 17 amino acids. The CDR3 DNA follows: TGTGCCAGCAGTTTAGATATCCCCCCAGGGACCACAGATACGCAGTATTTT. It encodes CASSLDIPPGTTDTQYF.

Notes on this clonotype: Since no conserved phenylalanine or tryptophan closes the CDR3, a read error is the likely cause. The chain uses TRBV4-2 and TRBJ2-5; 11 bases map to TRBD1. Per the germline V gene, CDR1 is LGHNA and CDR2 is YNFKEQ. CDR3 size: 16 residues. CDR3 region: CASSQDGTGGQDTQYY. The CDR3 DNA reads TGTGCCAGCAGCCAAGACGGGACAGGGGGTCAAGATACCCAGTACTAC.

This clonotype qualifies as medium-sized. This chain links TRBV11-1 with TRBJ2-4; 13 nucleotides match TRBD2. CDR1 is SGHAT and CDR2 is FQDESV in the germline V gene (reference sequence). V lost 8 bases to trimming and J lost 2 bases; unmatched junction nucleotides: 6. CDR3 length: 16 residues. The CDR3 nucleotides read TGTGCCAGCTTTCCCGGGACTAGCGGGACCAAAAACATTCAGTACTTC. Its translation is CASFPGTSGTKNIQYF.

As concerns this clonotype: Sequence at one end of the junction differs from germline and may be a read error. V gene TRBV28 combines with J gene TRBJ2-1, with D possibly being TRBD1 (5 bases). CDR3 length: 18 amino acids. CDR1 is MDHEN and CDR2 is SYDVKM in the germline V gene. CDR3 in DNA: TGTGCCAGCAGTCCTTGGGGCGCGTCTCAAGCTACCTACAATGAGCAATTCTTC. The encoded protein is CASSPWGASQATYNEQFF.